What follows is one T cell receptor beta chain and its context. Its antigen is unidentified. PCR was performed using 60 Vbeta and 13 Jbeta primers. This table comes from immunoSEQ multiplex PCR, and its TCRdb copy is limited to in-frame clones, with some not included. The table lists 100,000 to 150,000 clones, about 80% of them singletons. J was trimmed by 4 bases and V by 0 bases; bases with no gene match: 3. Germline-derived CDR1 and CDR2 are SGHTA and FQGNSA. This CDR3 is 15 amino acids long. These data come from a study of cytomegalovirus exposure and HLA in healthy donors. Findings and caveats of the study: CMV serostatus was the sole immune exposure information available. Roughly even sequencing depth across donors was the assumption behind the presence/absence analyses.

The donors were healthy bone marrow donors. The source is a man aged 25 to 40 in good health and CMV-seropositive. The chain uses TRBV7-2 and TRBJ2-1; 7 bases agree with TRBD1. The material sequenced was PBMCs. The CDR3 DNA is TGTGCCAGCAGCTTAGCAGGGACAGTATACAATGAGCAGTTCTTC. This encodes CASSLAGTVYNEQFF.